The TCR beta chain described here comes from a study of regulatory T cells in long-lasting Graves disease. As to time point: newly diagnosed GD, antithyroid drugs for less than 3 months. The TCR library was made from RNA that had been extracted from PBMCs in TRIzol. The CDR3 loop spans 17 amino acids. Per the germline V gene, CDR1 is SGHDN and CDR2 is FVKESK. Trimming took 4 bases from V and 7 from J, leaving 26 bases between them. Through Arm-PCR of CDR3 regions and iRepertoire HTBI primers, TCR beta libraries were built. TCRdb ran MiXCR on the multiplex PCR reads and lists one entry per CDR3 protein. The table includes over 350,000 distinct CDR3 sequences, approximately 16% detected once. The table lists this clonotype with a few counts. The same sample was also studied in work on T cells in Graves' hyperthyroidism and ophthalmopathy. That paper notes: For ophthalmopathy, model prediction preceded onset by a median approximately 6 months.

The sequence derives from a woman aged 40 to 50 with Graves disease. The rearrangement links TRBV14 to TRBJ2-7, with D possibly TRBD1 on 8 matching bases. The specimen comprised peripheral blood mononuclear cells (PBMCs), sampled at new diagnosis, from a patient treated with antithyroid drugs. CDR3 sequence: CASSPLGGTGFYWEQYF. CDR3 DNA: TGTGCCAGCAGCCCACTCGGGGGGACAGGTTTCTATTGGGAGCAGTACTTC.